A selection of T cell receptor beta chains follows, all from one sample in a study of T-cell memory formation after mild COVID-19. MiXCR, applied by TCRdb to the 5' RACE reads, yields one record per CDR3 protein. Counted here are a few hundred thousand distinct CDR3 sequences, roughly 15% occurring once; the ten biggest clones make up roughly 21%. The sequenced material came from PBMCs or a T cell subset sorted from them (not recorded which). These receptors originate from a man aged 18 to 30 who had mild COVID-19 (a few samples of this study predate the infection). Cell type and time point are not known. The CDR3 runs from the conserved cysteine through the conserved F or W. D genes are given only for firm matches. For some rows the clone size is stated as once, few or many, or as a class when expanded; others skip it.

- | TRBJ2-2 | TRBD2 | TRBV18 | CASSRGLARDTGELFF | TGTGCCAGCTCACGTGGACTAGCGCGAGACACCGGGGAGCTGTTTTTT
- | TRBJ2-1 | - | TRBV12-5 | CASGLVGRGAHNEQFF | TGTGCTAGTGGTTTGGTAGGGAGGGGGGCGCACAATGAGCAGTTCTTC
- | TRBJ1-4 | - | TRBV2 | CASSEALRGEKLFF | TGTGCCAGCAGTGAGGCTCTCCGGGGTGAAAAACTGTTTTTT
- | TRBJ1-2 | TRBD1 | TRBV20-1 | CSARDLRGGFGSGYTF | TGCAGTGCTAGAGATCTCAGGGGGGGTTTCGGTAGTGGCTACACCTTC
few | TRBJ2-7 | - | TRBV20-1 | CSAEVSGPGQYF | TGCAGTGCCGAGGTCAGCGGACCTGGGCAGTACTTC
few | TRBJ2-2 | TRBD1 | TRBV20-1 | CSADRVPGELFF | TGCAGTGCTGACAGGGTCCCCGGGGAGCTGTTTTTT
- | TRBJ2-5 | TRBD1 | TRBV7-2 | CASSSGQHAETQYF | TGTGCCAGCAGCTCGGGACAGCACGCGGAGACCCAGTACTTC
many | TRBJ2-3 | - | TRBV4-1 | CASSQDPSTDTQYF | TGCGCCAGCAGCCAAGACCCTAGCACAGATACGCAGTATTTT
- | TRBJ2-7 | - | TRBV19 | CASSIGSSPTYEQYF | TGTGCCAGTAGTATAGGATCCAGTCCCACCTACGAGCAGTACTTC
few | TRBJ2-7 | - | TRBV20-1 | CSATNRYEQYF | TGCAGTGCTACAAACCGCTACGAGCAGTACTTC
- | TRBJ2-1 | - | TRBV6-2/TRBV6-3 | CASSQVPNYNEQFF | TGTGCCAGCAGCCAGGTGCCTAACTACAATGAGCAGTTCTTC
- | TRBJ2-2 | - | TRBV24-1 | CATSDLRGLAGELFF | TGTGCCACCAGTGATCTCAGGGGATTGGCCGGGGAGCTGTTTTTT
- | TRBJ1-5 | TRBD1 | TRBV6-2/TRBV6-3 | CASSYNPTGGNRGNQPQHF | TGTGCCAGCAGTTACAACCCGACAGGGGGCAATCGGGGCAATCAGCCCCAGCATTTT
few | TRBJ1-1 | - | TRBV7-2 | CASTSRRNTEAFF | TGTGCCAGCACCAGTAGGAGGAACACTGAAGCTTTCTTT
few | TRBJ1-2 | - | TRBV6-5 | CASSATGGPYGYTF | TGTGCCAGCAGCGCGACAGGCGGGCCCTATGGCTACACCTTC
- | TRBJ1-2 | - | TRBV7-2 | CASSLYSGGYTF | TGTGCCAGCAGCTTATATTCGGGGGGTTACACCTTC
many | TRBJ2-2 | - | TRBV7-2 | CASSFSPGELFF | TGTGCCAGCAGCTTTTCCCCCGGGGAGCTGTTTTTT
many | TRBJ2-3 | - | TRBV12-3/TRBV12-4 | CASSFDGTDTQYF | TGTGCCAGCAGTTTTGATGGGACAGATACGCAGTATTTT
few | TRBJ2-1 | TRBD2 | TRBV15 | CATSRNRGVYNEQFF | TGTGCCACCAGCAGAAACCGGGGGGTCTACAATGAGCAGTTCTTC
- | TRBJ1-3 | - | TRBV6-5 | CASSTGASGNTIYF | TGTGCCAGCAGTACCGGGGCCTCTGGAAACACCATATATTTT